This TCR beta chain was recovered during a study of blood T cell repertoires in COVID-19. At the level of the study: Sample material is recorded as cDNA or gDNA derived from T cells, B-cell-depleted T cells, or PBMCs.

The assay was immunoSEQ multiplex PCR, and TCRdb's table has in-frame clones only and misses some. Among some 110,000 clones, about four fifths were seen once, and the ten largest hold under 30%. The CDR3 loop spans 16 amino acids. The germline V gene has CDR1 LNHDA and CDR2 SQIVND (reference sequence). The V gene end was trimmed by 5 bases and the J gene end by 6 bases; junction bases not matched to a gene: 7. Sequenced material: peripheral blood. The V and J genes are TRBV19 and TRBJ2-2; 12 bases line up with TRBD2. The sequence came from a man aged 60 to 69 with acute or convalescent COVID-19. CDR3 region: CASSSPGLAGPGELFF. CDR3 sequence (DNA): TGTGCCAGTAGTTCCCCGGGACTAGCGGGTCCCGGGGAGCTGTTTTTT.